This paragraph covers one T cell receptor (beta chain) sequence. The antigen it binds to is not known. No per-base quality is available; no much larger clone lies one base away. The data stem from a study of blood T cell repertoires in COVID-19 (dated by TCRdb to about 2020). Context from the whole study: Collaborator samples came from the United States, Italy and Spain and covered acute and convalescent phases of COVID-19. The material from the prospective study consisted of cDNA or gDNA derived from T cells, B-cell-depleted T cells, or PBMCs. Deeply sampled blood TCRbeta repertoires from subjects exposed to, actively infected with, or recovered from COVID-19 were included in the dataset. The repertoires were released in a freely available public database intended as a resource for research on the immune response to SARS-CoV-2. The samples were drawn from the first 160 participants of the ongoing ImmuneRACE study and from 950 to 1,500 subjects provided by 6 global collaborators. A de-identified subject ID, COVID-19 status, age in years and sex were almost always included in the sample metadata. HLA class I and class II types, where available, came from metadata supplied by the sample provider rather than from assay-based typing.

The immunoSEQ Assay, a bias-controlled multiplex PCR, was used to amplify TCRbeta CDR3 regions from genomic DNA. The study's own analysis went as follows. Nucleated cell counts per sample were estimated from amplification of reference gene primers within the assay. To quantify the absolute abundance of each unique TCRbeta CDR3 rearrangement, sequence reads were collapsed and filtered. For each sample, productive Simpson clonality was calculated by taking the square root of Simpson's diversity index across productive rearrangements. TCRdb took over this immuneACCESS table, retaining in-frame rearrangements with V and J assigned. Such tables are incomplete; in checked studies, under half of the missing clones stem from an unresolved V gene, and the remainder is unexplained. V and J calls and clone size are as listed in that table; D and trimming were resolved from the DNA. Present in this sample are more than 200,000 clones, about 90% of which were seen just once. In total, the top ten clones hold roughly 6.3% of the sample.

The CDR3 holds 16 amino acids from the cysteine to the phenylalanine. The entry retains the CDR3 DNA only, 48 bases that are in frame from base 1. V is trimmed back by 2 bases and J by 5 bases, and the junction contains 7 bases that no gene match accounts for. Taken from the germline V gene, the CDR1 and CDR2 loops are LGHNA and YSLEER. Enrolling through a virtual design, the prospective study's participants ranged in age from about 18 to 89 years and lived across roughly 24 United States geographic areas. To assign participants to cohorts, the prospective study relied on clinical history that participants themselves reported in a screening survey and a study questionnaire. In the prospective study, whole blood, serum and a nasopharyngeal or oropharyngeal swab were collected from each participant by mobile phlebotomists. Over a roughly two-month period, participants in the prospective study had the option of providing additional blood draws and questionnaires. Blood samples from the prospective study were shipped frozen or at room temperature prior to DNA extraction.

General findings and caveats noted by the study authors: Clinical and demographic metadata were provided uncurated, with the amount varying by source and participant.

Sequencing was carried out using PBMCs or T cells enriched from blood (not recorded which). This clonotype was sampled from a young woman with acute COVID-19. The chain is encoded by TRBV4-3 joined to TRBJ2-5; TRBD1 matches 11 bases in the middle. The DNA sequence follows: TGCGCCAGCAGCCAATCCACCGGGACAGGGGGGGAGACCCAGTACTTC. Translated, this is CASSQSTGTGGETQYF.